One T cell receptor (beta chain) is described in this entry. Its antigen remains unknown. Trimming pared 0 bases from V and 6 bases from J, leaving 7 bases between. Germline assignment: CDR1 ENHRY and CDR2 SYGVKD. This CDR3 has 13 amino acids. TCRdb's copy holds only in-frame clones and misses some; the assay was immunoSEQ multiplex PCR. Of about 300,000 clones in the sample, around 66% were seen once. The data were taken from a study of cytotoxic CD8 clonotypes in ibrutinib-treated CLL. Points from the study as a whole: Clonotypes that were public were uncommon, and they contracted or stayed stable on treatment. Patients showed higher baseline clonality than age-matched healthy donors, and it tracked circulating CD8+ T-cell counts.

The sequence derives from a human donor with chronic lymphocytic leukemia. Sequenced here: PBMCs, sampled after 36 months of ibrutinib treatment. This chain connects TRBV10-3 to TRBJ2-3; D ambiguous. In DNA, the CDR3 is TGTGCCATCAGTGAGTCGAACTCCGATACGCAGTATTTT. This encodes CAISESNSDTQYF.